This T cell receptor beta chain was recovered during a study of breast tumors, draining lymph nodes, adjacent tissues. TCRdb reprocessed the multiplex PCR reads with MiXCR, giving one entry per CDR3 protein. Of approximately 100,000 distinct CDR3 sequences in the sample, 21% were seen once. Germline values: CDR1 MNHNY, CDR2 SVGAGI (reference sequence). The CDR3 has 14 amino acids. V lost 4 bases and J 4 bases, leaving 12 bases between the germline ends. This clonotype showed up many times. Axillary draining lymph nodes of breast cancer patients supplied the node samples. The TCR sequence derives from a female donor with breast cancer. Some clones in this sample may be carry-over from other donors' samples. Sequenced material: axillary lymph node tissue. The rearrangement links TRBV6-6 to TRBJ2-3, with no clear D. In DNA form, the CDR3 reads TGTGCCAGCAGTTTTGGTGGCATCTCAGATACGCAGTATTTT. Its protein product is CASSFGGISDTQYF.